The clone carrying this TCR beta chain has just one count. Its antigen is still unknown. No patient escaped relapse after autologous stem cell transplantation, and brentuximab vedotin exposure varied. Patients' outcomes at their best amounted to complete response, partial response or progressive disease. This entry belongs to a study of PD-1 blockade in classical Hodgkin lymphoma. Measured with immunoSEQ multiplex PCR; TCRdb has only the in-frame clones, and not every one. The table includes over 25,000 clones, less than 80% detected once. Findings and limits, study-wide: CD8+ TCR diversity did not rise significantly by C4D1, unlike CD4+. Causes of the repertoire differences remain undefined, possibly disease activity or prior therapy. Patients with a complete response exhibited baseline diversity comparable to newly diagnosed patients.

J lost 8 bases, V lost 4 bases, and 6 bases had no gene match. The CDR3 has 15 residues. Germline CDR1 and CDR2: SNHLY and FYNNEI. This specimen was peripheral blood mononuclear cells (PBMCs), taken before the second cycle of nivolumab. This sequence originates from a human donor with classical Hodgkin lymphoma. This sequence joins TRBV2 and TRBJ2-1; 12 bases are shared with TRBD2. CDR3 amino acids: CASSAWTSGEYEQFF. The CDR3 DNA reads as TGTGCCAGCAGTGCATGGACTAGCGGGGAGTATGAGCAGTTCTTC.